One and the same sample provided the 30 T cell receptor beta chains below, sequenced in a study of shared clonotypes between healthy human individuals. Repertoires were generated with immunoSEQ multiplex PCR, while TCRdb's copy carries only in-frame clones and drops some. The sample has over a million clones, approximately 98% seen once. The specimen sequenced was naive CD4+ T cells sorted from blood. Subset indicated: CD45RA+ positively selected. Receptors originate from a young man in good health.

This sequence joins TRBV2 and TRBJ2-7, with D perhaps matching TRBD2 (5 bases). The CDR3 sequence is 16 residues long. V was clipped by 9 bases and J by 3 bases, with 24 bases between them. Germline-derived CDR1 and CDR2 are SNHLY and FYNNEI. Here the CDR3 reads CASNLVPDGGSYEQYF. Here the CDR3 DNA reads TGTGCCAGTAACCTCGTTCCGGACGGAGGAAGCTACGAGCAGTACTTC.

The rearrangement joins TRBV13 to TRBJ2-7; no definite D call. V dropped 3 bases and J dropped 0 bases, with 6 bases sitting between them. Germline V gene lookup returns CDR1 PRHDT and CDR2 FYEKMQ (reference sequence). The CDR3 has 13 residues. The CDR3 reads CASSFYGSYEQYF. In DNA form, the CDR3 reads TGTGCCAGCAGCTTCTACGGCTCCTACGAGCAGTACTTC.

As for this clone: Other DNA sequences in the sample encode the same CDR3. The CDR3 is CASSLNYGYTF. Written as DNA, the CDR3 is TGTGCCAGCAGTCTCAACTATGGCTACACCTTC. The genes are TRBV28 and TRBJ1-2; D is ambiguous. Germline V gene data show CDR1 as MDHEN and CDR2 as SYDVKM. The CDR3 is made up of 11 amino acids. Trimming shortened V by 5 bases and J by 2 bases, and 3 bases separated the two germline ends.

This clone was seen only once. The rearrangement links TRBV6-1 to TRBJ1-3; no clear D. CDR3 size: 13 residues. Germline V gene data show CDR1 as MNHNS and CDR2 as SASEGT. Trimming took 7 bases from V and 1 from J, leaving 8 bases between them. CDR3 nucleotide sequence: TGTGCCAGCATGACGGGTTCTGGAAACACCATATATTTT. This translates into CASMTGSGNTIYF.

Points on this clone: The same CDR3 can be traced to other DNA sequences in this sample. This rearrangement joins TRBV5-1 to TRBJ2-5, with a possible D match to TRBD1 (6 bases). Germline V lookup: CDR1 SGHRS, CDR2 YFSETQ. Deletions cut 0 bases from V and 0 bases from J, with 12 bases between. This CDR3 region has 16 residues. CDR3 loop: CASSLGGGQYQETQYF. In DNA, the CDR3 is TGCGCCAGCAGCTTGGGTGGGGGCCAGTACCAAGAGACCCAGTACTTC.

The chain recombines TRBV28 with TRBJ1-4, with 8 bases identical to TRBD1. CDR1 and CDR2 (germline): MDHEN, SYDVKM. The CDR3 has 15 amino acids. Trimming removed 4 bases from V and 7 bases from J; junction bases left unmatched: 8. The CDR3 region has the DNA TGTGCCAGCAGTTCGGTGGGGACAGGTAGTGAAAAACTGTTTTTT. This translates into CASSSVGTGSEKLFF.

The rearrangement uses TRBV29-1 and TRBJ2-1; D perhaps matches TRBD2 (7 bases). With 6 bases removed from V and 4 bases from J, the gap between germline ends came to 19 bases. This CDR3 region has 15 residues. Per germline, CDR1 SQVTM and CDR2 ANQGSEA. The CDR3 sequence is CSVDLRGGVYNEQFF. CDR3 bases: TGCAGCGTAGACCTAAGAGGGGGGGTTTACAATGAGCAGTTCTTC.

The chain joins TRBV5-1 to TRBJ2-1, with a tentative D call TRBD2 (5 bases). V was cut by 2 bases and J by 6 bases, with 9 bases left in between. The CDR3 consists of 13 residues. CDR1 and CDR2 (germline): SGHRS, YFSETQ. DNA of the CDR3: TGCGCCAGCAGCTTCCAGAGCGGCAATGAGCAGTTCTTC. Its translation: CASSFQSGNEQFF.

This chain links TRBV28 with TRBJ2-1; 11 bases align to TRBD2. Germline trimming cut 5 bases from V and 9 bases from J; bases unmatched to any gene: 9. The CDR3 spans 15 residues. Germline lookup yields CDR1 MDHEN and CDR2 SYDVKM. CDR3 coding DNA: TGTGCCAGCAGTCCAACTAGCGGGAGTAGGGCTGAGCAGTTCTTC. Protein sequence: CASSPTSGSRAEQFF.

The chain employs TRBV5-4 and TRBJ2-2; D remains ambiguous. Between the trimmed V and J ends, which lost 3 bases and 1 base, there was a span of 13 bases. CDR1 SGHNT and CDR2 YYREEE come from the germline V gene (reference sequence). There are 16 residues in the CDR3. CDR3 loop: CASSSGWAVNTGELFF. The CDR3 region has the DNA TGTGCCAGCAGCTCCGGCTGGGCGGTGAACACCGGGGAGCTGTTTTTT.

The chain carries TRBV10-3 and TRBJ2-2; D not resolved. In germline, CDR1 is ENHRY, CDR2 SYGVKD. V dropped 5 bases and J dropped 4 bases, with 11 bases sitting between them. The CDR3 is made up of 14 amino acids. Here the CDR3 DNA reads TGTGCCATCAGTTCTGTCGGTAGCACCGGGGAGCTGTTTTTT. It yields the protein CAISSVGSTGELFF.

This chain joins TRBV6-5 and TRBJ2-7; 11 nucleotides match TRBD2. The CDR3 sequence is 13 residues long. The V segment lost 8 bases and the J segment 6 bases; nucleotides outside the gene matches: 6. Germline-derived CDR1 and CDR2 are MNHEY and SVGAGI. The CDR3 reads CASGLAGGSEQYF. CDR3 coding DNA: TGTGCCAGCGGCCTAGCGGGAGGTAGCGAGCAGTACTTC.

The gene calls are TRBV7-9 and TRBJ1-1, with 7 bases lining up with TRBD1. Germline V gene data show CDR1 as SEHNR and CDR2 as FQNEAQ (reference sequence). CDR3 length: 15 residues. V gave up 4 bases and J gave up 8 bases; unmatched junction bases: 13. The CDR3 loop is CASSWPPAYRGEAFF. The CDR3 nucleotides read TGTGCCAGCAGCTGGCCACCCGCGTACAGGGGCGAAGCTTTCTTT.

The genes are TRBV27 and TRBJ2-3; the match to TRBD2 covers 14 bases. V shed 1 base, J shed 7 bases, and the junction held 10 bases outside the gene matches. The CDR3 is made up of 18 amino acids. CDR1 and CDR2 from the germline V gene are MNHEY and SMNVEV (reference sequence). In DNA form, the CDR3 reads TGTGCCAGCAGTTTATACCGGGGGACTAGCGGGAGTGTCTATACGCAGTATTTT. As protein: CASSLYRGTSGSVYTQYF.

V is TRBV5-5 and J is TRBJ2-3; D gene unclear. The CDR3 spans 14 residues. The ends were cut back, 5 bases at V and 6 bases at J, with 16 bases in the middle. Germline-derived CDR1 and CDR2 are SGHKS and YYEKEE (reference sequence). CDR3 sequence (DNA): TGTGCCAGCAGAGGAGATCCAGCAAGGGATACGCAGTATTTT. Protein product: CASRGDPARDTQYF.

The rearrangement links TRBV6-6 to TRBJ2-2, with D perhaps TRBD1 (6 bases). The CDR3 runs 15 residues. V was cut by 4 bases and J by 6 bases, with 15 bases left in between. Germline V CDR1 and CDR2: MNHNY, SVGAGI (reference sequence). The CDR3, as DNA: TGTGCCAGCAGTTCAGGGGTGCGGAAAGCCGGGGAGCTGTTTTTT. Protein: CASSSGVRKAGELFF.

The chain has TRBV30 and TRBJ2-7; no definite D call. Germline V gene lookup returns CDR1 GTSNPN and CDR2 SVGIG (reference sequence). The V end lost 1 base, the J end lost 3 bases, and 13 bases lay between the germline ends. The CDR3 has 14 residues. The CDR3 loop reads CAWSGGGPLYEQYF. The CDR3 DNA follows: TGTGCCTGGAGTGGGGGTGGCCCTCTCTACGAGCAGTACTTC.

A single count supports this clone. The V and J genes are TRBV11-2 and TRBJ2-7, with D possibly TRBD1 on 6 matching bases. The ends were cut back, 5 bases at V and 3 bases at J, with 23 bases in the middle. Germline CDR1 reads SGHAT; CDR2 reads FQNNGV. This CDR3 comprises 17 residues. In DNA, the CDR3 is TGTGCCAGCAGCACCCGGGGTGGCCAGGGGAAGTTCTACGAGCAGTACTTC. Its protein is CASSTRGGQGKFYEQYF.

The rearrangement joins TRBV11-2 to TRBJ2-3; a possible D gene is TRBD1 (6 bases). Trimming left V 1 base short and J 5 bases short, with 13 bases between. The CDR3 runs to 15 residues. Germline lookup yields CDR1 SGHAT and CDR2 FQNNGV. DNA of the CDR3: TGTGCCAGCAGCTTAGGGGGACAAATTTTAGATACGCAGTATTTT. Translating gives CASSLGGQILDTQYF. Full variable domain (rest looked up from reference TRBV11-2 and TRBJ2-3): EAGVAQSPRYKIIEKRQSVAFWCNPISGHATLYWYQQILGQGPKLLIQFQNNGVVDDSQLPKDRFSAERLKGVDSTLKIQPAKLEDSAVYLCASSLGGQILDTQYFGPGTRLTVL.

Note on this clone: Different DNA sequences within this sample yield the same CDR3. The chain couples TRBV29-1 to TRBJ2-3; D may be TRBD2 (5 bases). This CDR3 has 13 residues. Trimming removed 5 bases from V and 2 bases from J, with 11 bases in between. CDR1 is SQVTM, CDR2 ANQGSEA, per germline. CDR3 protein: CSVRGRNTDTQYF. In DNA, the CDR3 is TGCAGCGTTCGCGGGCGGAACACAGATACGCAGTATTTT.

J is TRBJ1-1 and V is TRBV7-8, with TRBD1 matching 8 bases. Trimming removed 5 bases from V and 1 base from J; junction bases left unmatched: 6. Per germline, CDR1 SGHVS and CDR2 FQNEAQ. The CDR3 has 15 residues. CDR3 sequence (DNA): TGTGCCAGCAGCATGGCCGGGACAGGGAACACTGAAGCTTTCTTT. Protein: CASSMAGTGNTEAFF.

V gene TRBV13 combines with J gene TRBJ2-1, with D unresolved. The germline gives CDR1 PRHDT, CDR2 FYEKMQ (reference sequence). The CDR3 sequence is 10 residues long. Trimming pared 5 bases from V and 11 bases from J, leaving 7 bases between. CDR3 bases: TGTGCCAGCAGCGTACGTAAGCAGTTCTTC. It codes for CASSVRKQFF.

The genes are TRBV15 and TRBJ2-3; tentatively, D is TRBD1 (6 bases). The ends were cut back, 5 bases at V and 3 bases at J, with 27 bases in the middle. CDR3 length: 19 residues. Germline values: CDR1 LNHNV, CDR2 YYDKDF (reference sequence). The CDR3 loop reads CATSRQSRAGTGRTDTQYF. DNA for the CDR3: TGTGCCACCAGCCGACAAAGCCGAGCCGGAACAGGGCGGACAGATACGCAGTATTTT.

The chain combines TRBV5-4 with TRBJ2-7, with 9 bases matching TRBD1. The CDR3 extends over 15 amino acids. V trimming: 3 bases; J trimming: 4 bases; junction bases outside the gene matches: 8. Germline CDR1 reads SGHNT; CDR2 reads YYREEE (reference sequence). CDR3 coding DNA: TGTGCCAGCAGCTATAGTACAGGGGGCAAGTACGAGCAGTACTTC. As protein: CASSYSTGGKYEQYF.

This chain's CDR3 is CASSPIVRAGYTF. The DNA of the CDR3 is TGTGCCAGCTCCCCAATCGTCAGAGCTGGCTACACCTTC. The rearrangement uses TRBV6-1 and TRBJ1-2; the D is unclear. V was cut by 8 bases and J by 7 bases, with 17 bases left in between. The CDR3 contains 13 residues. The germline V gene has CDR1 MNHNS and CDR2 SASEGT.

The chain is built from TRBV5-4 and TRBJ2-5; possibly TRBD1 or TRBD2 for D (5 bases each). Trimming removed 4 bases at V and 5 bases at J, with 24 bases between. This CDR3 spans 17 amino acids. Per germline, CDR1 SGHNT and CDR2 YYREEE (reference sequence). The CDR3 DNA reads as TGTGCCAGCAGCCGAGAACGGGACGACCCTGTCCGGGAGACCCAGTACTTC. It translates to CASSRERDDPVRETQYF.

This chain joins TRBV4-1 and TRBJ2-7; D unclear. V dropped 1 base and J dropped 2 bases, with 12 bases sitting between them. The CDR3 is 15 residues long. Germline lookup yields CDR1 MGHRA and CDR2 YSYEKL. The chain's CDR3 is CASSQVSVTPYEQYF. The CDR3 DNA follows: TGCGCCAGCAGCCAAGTCTCCGTGACTCCCTACGAGCAGTACTTC.

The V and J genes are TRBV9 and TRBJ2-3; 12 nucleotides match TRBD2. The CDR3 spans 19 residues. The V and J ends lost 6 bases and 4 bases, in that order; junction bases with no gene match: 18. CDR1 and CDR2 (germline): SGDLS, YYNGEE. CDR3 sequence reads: CASKVLGSLAGGPPDTQYF. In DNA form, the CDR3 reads TGTGCCAGCAAAGTTTTGGGGTCCCTAGCGGGAGGGCCCCCAGATACGCAGTATTTT.

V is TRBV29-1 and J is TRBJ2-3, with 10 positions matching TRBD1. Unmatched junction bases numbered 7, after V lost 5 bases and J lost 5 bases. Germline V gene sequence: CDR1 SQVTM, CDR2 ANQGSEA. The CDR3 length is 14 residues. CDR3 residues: CSVTGTGAVDTQYF. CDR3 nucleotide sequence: TGCAGCGTTACAGGGACAGGGGCAGTAGATACGCAGTATTTT.

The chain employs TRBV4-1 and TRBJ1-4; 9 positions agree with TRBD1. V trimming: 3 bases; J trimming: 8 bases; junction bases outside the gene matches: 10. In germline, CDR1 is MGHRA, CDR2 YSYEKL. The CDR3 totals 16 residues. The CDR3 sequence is CASSQVTGGADEKLFF. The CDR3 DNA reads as TGCGCCAGCAGCCAGGTAACAGGGGGCGCGGACGAAAAACTGTTTTTT.